This entry lists 18 T cell receptor beta chains sequenced from one sample in a study of cytomegalovirus exposure and HLA in healthy donors. The PCR had 60 Vbeta and 13 Jbeta primers. Some clones are missing from TCRdb's copy, which holds only in-frame ones; the method was immunoSEQ multiplex PCR. The profile covers approximately 120,000 clones, with about three quarters appearing a single time and roughly 13% taken by the ten largest. Sequencing used PBMCs. The origin of the receptors is a woman aged 60-75 years in good health and CMV-seropositive.

The rearrangement joins TRBV7-3 to TRBJ2-7; a weak D match, TRBD2 (5 bases). The germline gives CDR1 SGHTA, CDR2 FQGTGA. Trimming removed 3 bases from V and 0 bases from J, with 9 bases in between. The CDR3 has 14 amino acids. This CDR3 is CASSFGRGSYEQYF. The CDR3 DNA sequence: TGTGCCAGCAGCTTCGGTCGGGGCTCCTACGAGCAGTACTTC.

Turning to this clone: Compared with germline, one end of the junction differs, possibly owing to a read error. The chain joins TRBV7-9 to TRBJ1-4; the D gene is possibly TRBD1 (5 bases). CDR3 size: 15 residues. Germline V gene data show CDR1 as SEHNR and CDR2 as FQNEAQ (reference sequence). CDR3 sequence (DNA): TGTGCCAGCAGCCTAGCCAGGGAAACTAATGAAAAACTGTTTTTT. It translates to CASSLARETNEKLFF.

This clone turned up a few times. CDR3 DNA: TGCGCCAGCAGCTCCCACGGACAGGGGGCGTCGGGCTACACCTTC. Translating it yields CASSSHGQGASGYTF. V is TRBV5-1 and J is TRBJ1-2; 11 nucleotides agree with TRBD1. The trim removed 3 bases at V and 8 bases at J, leaving 9 bases unmatched. The germline V gene encodes CDR1 SGHRS and CDR2 YFSETQ. The CDR3 extends over 15 amino acids.

The chain employs TRBV18 and TRBJ2-7; D ambiguous. V shed 2 bases and J shed 5 bases, with 7 bases lying between them. Germline assignment: CDR1 KGHSH and CDR2 LQKENI. The CDR3 runs 12 residues. The CDR3 DNA reads as TGTGCCAGCTCACCAACGGTGCACGAGCAGTACTTC. It translates to CASSPTVHEQYF.

The CDR3 DNA is TGTGCCAGCAGTGATGCCGCGGGGACTGCGGAGCAGTACTTC. Its translation: CASSDAAGTAEQYF. The rearrangement links TRBV25-1 to TRBJ2-7, with D tentatively TRBD2 (6 bases). The V end lost 3 bases, the J end lost 7 bases, and 16 bases lay between the germline ends. In germline, CDR1 is MGHDK, CDR2 SYGVNS. The CDR3 extends over 14 amino acids.

The J gene is TRBJ1-1, the V gene TRBV19; TRBD1 is a possible D gene (5 bases). Looked up from germline, CDR1 is LNHDA and CDR2 is SQIVND (reference sequence). Trimming took off 4 bases at V and 0 bases at J, with 9 bases between the two ends. There are 14 residues in the CDR3. The CDR3 is CASSKQGMNTEAFF. Written as DNA, the CDR3 is TGTGCCAGTAGTAAGCAGGGCATGAACACTGAAGCTTTCTTT.

This chain joins TRBV7-2 and TRBJ2-2; 10 bases agree with TRBD2. Germline assignment: CDR1 SGHTA and CDR2 FQGNSA. There are 16 residues in the CDR3. V lost 3 bases to trimming and J lost 7 bases; unmatched junction nucleotides: 8. As DNA, the CDR3 is TGTGCCAGCAGCTTTCTTAGCGGGGGGAGGATCGGGGAGCTGTTTTTT. Its protein product is CASSFLSGGRIGELFF.

This clone has more than one count but fewer than ten. The rearrangement joins TRBV7-2 to TRBJ1-6, with D hard to call. Germline CDR1 is SGHTA and CDR2 is FQGNSA. CDR3 length: 14 amino acids. V was clipped by 1 base and J by 7 bases, with 8 bases between them. CDR3 nucleotides: TGTGCCAGCAGCTTAGTCGGGTCCAATTCACCCCTCCACTTT. Protein product: CASSLVGSNSPLHF.

The J gene is TRBJ2-4, the V gene TRBV5-1, with 9 bases fitting TRBD2. The V gene end was trimmed by 4 bases and the J gene end by 3 bases; junction bases not matched to a gene: 5. This CDR3 spans 15 amino acids. Germline loops: CDR1 SGHRS, CDR2 YFSETQ. This CDR3 is CASSLELAGKNIQYF. The CDR3 DNA sequence: TGCGCCAGCAGCCTAGAACTAGCGGGCAAAAACATTCAGTACTTC.

This chain uses TRBV19 with TRBJ1-4, with a tentative D call TRBD1 (5 bases). The CDR3 consists of 16 residues. Trimming removed 3 bases from V and 2 bases from J, with 13 bases in between. Per germline, CDR1 LNHDA and CDR2 SQIVND (reference sequence). In DNA, the CDR3 is TGTGCCAGTAGTATCCTGGGGCGCATGACTAATGAAAAACTGTTTTTT. Its translation is CASSILGRMTNEKLFF.

For this clone: Mismatch with germline at one junction end may stem from a read error. The chain carries TRBV18 and TRBJ2-7; D perhaps matches TRBD1 (6 bases). Germline lookup yields CDR1 KGHSH and CDR2 LQKENI. The CDR3 loop spans 13 amino acids. CDR3 residues: CASPPGQNYEQYF. As DNA, the CDR3 is TGTGCCAGCCCACCAGGACAGAACTACGAGCAGTACTTC. Using reference TRBV18 and TRBJ2-7 for the parts outside the CDR3, the full variable domain is NAGVMQNPRHLVRRRGQEARLRCSPMKGHSHVYWYRQLPEEGLKFMVYLQKENIIDESGMPKERFSAEFPKEGPSILRIQQVVRGDSAAYFCASPPGQNYEQYFGPGTRLTVT.

This clone has just one count. The rearrangement joins TRBV2 to TRBJ2-1; no clear D. The V gene's germline CDR1 is SNHLY and CDR2 FYNNEI. Trimming took off 1 base at V and 13 bases at J, with 8 bases between the two ends. This CDR3 comprises 11 residues. CDR3 DNA: TGTGCCAGCAGTGAAGGGAGTTCCCAGTTCTTC. It codes for CASSEGSSQFF.

The rearrangement uses TRBV4-3 and TRBJ2-5; 14 nucleotides agree with TRBD2. The CDR3 is 15 residues long. V dropped 6 bases and J dropped 4; count of bases not matched to a gene: 4. CDR1 and CDR2 from the germline V gene are LGHNA and YSLEER. The CDR3 region is CASRPGTSGRETQYF. CDR3 sequence (DNA): TGCGCCAGCAGACCCGGGACTAGCGGGAGAGAGACCCAGTACTTC.

Turning to this clone: The junction shows a germline mismatch at one end, possibly a read error. V and J are TRBV6-5 and TRBJ2-6; TRBD1 might be the D (5 bases). The length of the CDR3 is 16 residues. The germline CDR1 and CDR2 sequences are MNHEY and SVGAGI. The CDR3 spells CASSYSRISGANVMTF. CDR3 in DNA: TGTGCCAGCAGTTACTCCCGTATCTCTGGGGCCAACGTCATGACTTTC.

To note about this clone: Here the CDR3 omits its conserved ending phenylalanine or tryptophan, so a read error is the likely source. It is unclear where the CDR3 begins or ends on the DNA, so no DNA is shown, and the CDR3 is as TCRdb lists it. This chain links TRBV6-6 with TRBJ2-7; the D call TRBD1 from the table was never checked on the DNA. CDR1 MNHNY and CDR2 SVGAGI come from the germline V gene (reference sequence). The CDR3 sequence runs 15 residues, both termini included. The CDR3 is CASSTTSGTGLIGCL.

This chain connects TRBV19 to TRBJ2-3, with a possible D match to TRBD2 (6 bases). The CDR3 totals 15 residues. CDR1 and CDR2 from the germline V gene are LNHDA and SQIVND (reference sequence). Trimming stripped 7 bases from V and 1 base from J, with 15 bases between. For the CDR3, the DNA is TGTGCCAGTACCCCCCTGGCTAGCGGCACAGATACGCAGTATTTT. Protein: CASTPLASGTDTQYF.

CDR3 residues: CASSMADRGSYEQYF. The CDR3 region has the DNA TGTGCCAGTAGTATGGCGGACAGGGGCTCCTACGAGCAGTACTTC. The chain combines TRBV19 with TRBJ2-7, with 9 bases that match TRBD1. Per germline, CDR1 LNHDA and CDR2 SQIVND (reference sequence). The V gene end was trimmed by 3 bases and the J gene end by 0 bases; junction bases not matched to a gene: 3. This CDR3 is 15 amino acids long. Full variable domain (missing parts from reference TRBV19 and TRBJ2-7): DGGITQSPKYLFRKEGQNVTLSCEQNLNHDAMYWYRQDPGQGLRLIYYSQIVNDFQKGDIAEGYSVSREKKESFPLTVTSAQKNPTAFYLCASSMADRGSYEQYFGPGTRLTVT.

The chain combines TRBV7-2 with TRBJ2-7; D gene unclear. This CDR3 has 12 residues. Trimming pared 5 bases from V and 6 bases from J, leaving 11 bases between. Germline CDR1 reads SGHTA; CDR2 reads FQGNSA. CDR3 DNA sequence: TGTGCCAGCAGCCCACCCTTGAGCGAGCAGTACTTC. It is translated as CASSPPLSEQYF.